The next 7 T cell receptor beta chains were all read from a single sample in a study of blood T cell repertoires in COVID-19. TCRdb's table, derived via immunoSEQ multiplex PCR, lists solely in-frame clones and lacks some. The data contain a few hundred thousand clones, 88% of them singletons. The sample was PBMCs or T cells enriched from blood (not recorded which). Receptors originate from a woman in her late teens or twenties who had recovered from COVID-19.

The CDR3, as DNA: TGTGCCAGCAGCTACGGACAGTCGAACACTGAAGCTTTCTTT. Translated: CASSYGQSNTEAFF. The V call is TRBV3-1 (or the pseudogene TRBV3-2), the J call TRBJ1-1, with a weak D call TRBD1 (6 bases). The V gene's germline CDR1 is LGHDT and CDR2 YNNKEL (reference sequence). The germline V and J ends were trimmed by 5 bases and 1 base, with 11 bases remaining between them. The CDR3 is 14 amino acids.

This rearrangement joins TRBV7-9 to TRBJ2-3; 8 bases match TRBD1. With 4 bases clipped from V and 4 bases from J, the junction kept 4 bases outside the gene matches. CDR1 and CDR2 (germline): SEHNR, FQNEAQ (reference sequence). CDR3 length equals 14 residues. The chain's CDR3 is CASSSRTGSDTQYF. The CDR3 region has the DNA TGTGCCAGCAGCTCCCGGACAGGGTCAGATACGCAGTATTTT.

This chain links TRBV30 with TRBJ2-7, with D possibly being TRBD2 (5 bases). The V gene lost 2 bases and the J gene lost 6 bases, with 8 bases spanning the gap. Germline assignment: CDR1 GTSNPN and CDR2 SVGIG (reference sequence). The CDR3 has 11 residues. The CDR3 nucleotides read TGTGCCTGGAGTACGGCGGGCGAGCAGTACTTC. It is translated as CAWSTAGEQYF.

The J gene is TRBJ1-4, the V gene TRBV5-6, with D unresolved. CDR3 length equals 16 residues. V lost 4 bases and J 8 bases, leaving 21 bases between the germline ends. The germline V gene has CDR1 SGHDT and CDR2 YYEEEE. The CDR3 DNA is TGTGCCAGCAGCCTGAAGCATCCGGGTCGCGGAGAAAAACTGTTTTTT. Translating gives CASSLKHPGRGEKLFF.

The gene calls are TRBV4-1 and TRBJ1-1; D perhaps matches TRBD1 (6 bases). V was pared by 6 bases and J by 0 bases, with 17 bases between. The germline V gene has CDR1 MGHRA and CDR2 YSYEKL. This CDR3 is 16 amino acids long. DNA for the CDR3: TGCGCCAGCAGTCCCGGTCCAGGGGCCCTGAACACTGAAGCTTTCTTT. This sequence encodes CASSPGPGALNTEAFF.

CDR3 sequence reads: CASSIGLGGASYGYTF. The CDR3 region has the DNA TGTGCCAGTAGTATCGGCCTAGGCGGAGCCAGCTATGGCTACACCTTC. This chain links TRBV19 with TRBJ1-2, with D unresolved. Trimming shortened V by 3 bases and J by 4 bases, and 18 bases separated the two germline ends. This CDR3 contains 16 residues. The germline V gene has CDR1 LNHDA and CDR2 SQIVND (reference sequence).

DNA of the CDR3: TGCAGCGTTGGGAACAGGTTAAAGGCTGAAGCTTTCTTT. Its protein is CSVGNRLKAEAFF. The chain couples TRBV29-1 to TRBJ1-1; the D gene is possibly TRBD1 (5 bases). This CDR3 has 13 residues. The ends were cut back, 4 bases at V and 6 bases at J, with 15 bases in the middle. From germline, CDR1 is SQVTM and CDR2 ANQGSEA.